The present T cell receptor (beta chain) was sequenced within a study of T cell responses to AZD1222 COVID-19 vaccine. Sequencing was performed with immunoSEQ multiplex PCR; in TCRdb, only in-frame clones are kept and a portion is missing. The data hold about 110,000 clones, with 88% observed a single time. V lost 1 base and J 1 base, leaving 5 bases between the germline ends. The CDR3 is 14 residues long. Germline V lookup: CDR1 MGHRA, CDR2 YSYEKL. The chain employs TRBV4-1 and TRBJ1-5; D unresolved. The specimen comprised peripheral blood, sampled on day 0 of AZD1222 vaccination. This receptor was identified in an adult in good health. The CDR3 DNA follows: TGCGCCAGCAGCCAAGTAGGGAGCAATCAGCCCCAGCATTTT. It is translated as CASSQVGSNQPQHF.